Listed here are 6 T cell receptor beta chains from one sample, sequenced in a study of early T cells in non-severe SARS-CoV-2 infection. TCRdb itself ran the 5' RACE reads through MiXCR, one entry per CDR3 protein. The table records more than 90,000 distinct CDR3 sequences, roughly 9.6% of them present only once. The sequencing sample was made of whole blood. These TCRs come from an adult who was a healthcare worker with PCR-confirmed SARS-CoV-2 infection or an uninfected control (not recorded which).

This clonotype occurred many times. An end of the junction does not agree with germline; a read error may underlie this. This chain links TRBV28 with TRBJ2-7, with a possible D match to TRBD2 (6 bases). CDR1 MDHEN and CDR2 SYDVKM come from the germline V gene. CDR3 length: 11 amino acids. The CDR3 coding sequence is TGTGCCAGCAGTAGCGGGTTGCAACCGTTTTTC. Amino acids: CASSSGLQPFF.

This clonotype was counted only a few times. V and J are TRBV28 and TRBJ1-2, with D possibly TRBD1 on 6 matching bases. The CDR3 sequence is 12 residues long. Germline V CDR1 and CDR2: MDHEN, SYDVKM. V lost 5 bases, J lost 7 bases, and 11 bases lay in between. In DNA, the CDR3 is TGTGCCAGCAGTACATCAGGGGTTGGCTACACCTTC. It encodes CASSTSGVGYTF.

This rearrangement joins TRBV4-1 to TRBJ1-5; D is unclear. Germline assignment: CDR1 MGHRA and CDR2 YSYEKL. This CDR3 contains 17 residues. V was trimmed by 1 base and J by 5 bases, leaving 18 bases between them. The CDR3, as DNA: TGCGCCAGCAGCCAAGGGGGAGGCCAGGAAAACGATCAGCCCCAGCATTTT. It yields the protein CASSQGGGQENDQPQHF.

This rearrangement joins TRBV20-1 to TRBJ1-4; perhaps TRBD1 as D (6 bases). The CDR3 contains 17 residues. Looked up from germline, CDR1 is DFQATT and CDR2 is SNEGSKA (reference sequence). Trimming took off 0 bases at V and 6 bases at J, with 20 bases between the two ends. The CDR3 DNA is TGCAGTGCTAGAGATTCGACCTTCAGGGGATCTGATGAAAAACTGTTTTTT. This encodes CSARDSTFRGSDEKLFF.

This clonotype was seen many times. The chain uses TRBV6-2 or TRBV6-3 and TRBJ1-5, with 7 positions matching TRBD1. Germline lookup yields CDR1 MNHEY and CDR2 SVGEGT. This CDR3 has 14 amino acids. The V gene end was trimmed by 6 bases and the J gene end by 5 bases; junction bases not matched to a gene: 7. Written as DNA, the CDR3 is TGTGCCAGCAGGGAAACAGGGGACCATCAGCCCCAGCATTTT. This encodes CASRETGDHQPQHF.

This clonotype occurred many times. V gene TRBV10-3 combines with J gene TRBJ2-5, with 7 bases fitting TRBD1. This CDR3 region has 13 residues. V trimming: 10 bases; J trimming: 5 bases; junction bases outside the gene matches: 10. Germline lookup yields CDR1 ENHRY and CDR2 SYGVKD. The CDR3 coding sequence is TGTGCCACCGGGACAGCCGGAAGGGAGACCCAGTACTTC. It specifies CATGTAGRETQYF.